This TCR beta chain emerged from a study of CD8+CD57+ T cells in acquired aplastic anemia. The template for TCR beta VDJ and CDR3 sequence profiling was genomic DNA. TCRdb reprocessed the reads via MiXCR and lists one record per CDR3 protein. The repertoire has some 290,000 distinct CDR3 sequences, about 56% of them found once; the top ten carry 6.5% to 10%. Germline V gives CDR1 SGDLS, CDR2 YYNGEE. The CDR3 runs 15 residues. The germline V and J ends were trimmed by 0 bases and 0 bases, with 9 bases remaining between them. In this sample, this clonotype turned up many times. Its antigen is undetermined. Study conclusions and caveats: Between the patient and control groups, CD8+ Simpson's diversity did not differ significantly.

This receptor was identified in a human donor with severe aplastic anemia or a healthy control (not recorded which). Sequenced input: sorted CD4+, CD8+, or CD8+CD57+ T cells (not recorded which) from PBMCs. This chain uses TRBV9 with TRBJ1-2; D unclear. In DNA, the CDR3 is TGTGCCAGCAGCGTAGGTGGGCGATCTAACTATGGCTACACCTTC. It codes for CASSVGGRSNYGYTF. Complete variable domain (other parts from reference TRBV9 and TRBJ1-2): DSGVTQTPKHLITATGQRVTLRCSPRSGDLSVYWYQQSLDQGLQFLIQYYNGEERAKGNILERFSAQQFPDLHSELNLSSLELGDSALYFCASSVGGRSNYGYTFGSGTRLTVV.